Listed below are T cell receptor beta chains from one sample, sequenced in a study of T cells in Graves' hyperthyroidism and ophthalmopathy. Each CDR3 protein is one row after TCRdb ran MiXCR on the multiplex PCR reads. The repertoire consists of around 500,000 distinct CDR3 sequences, with about 14% occurring once and the leading ten covering around 14%. What was sequenced was blood. Source of these receptors: a middle-aged woman with Graves' hyperthyroidism. CDR3s include the opening cysteine and the closing phenylalanine or tryptophan. Each record gives: D gene, J gene, clone size, V gene, CDR3 DNA, CDR3 protein. D genes are given only for firm matches. The size field is filled for only some rows; it gives once, few, many or a size class.

TRBD2	TRBJ2-1	many	TRBV24-1	TGTGCCACCAGTGATTTGACTAGCGGGAACTACAATGAGCAGTTCTTC	CATSDLTSGNYNEQFF
TRBD2	TRBJ2-1	.	TRBV20-1	TGCAGTGCTAAACTACTAGCGGGAGGGTTCAATGAGCAGTTCTTC	CSAKLLAGGFNEQFF
.	TRBJ2-1	many	TRBV7-8	TGTGCCAGCAGCTCATTGACGGGAGATGAGCAGTTCTTC	CASSSLTGDEQFF
TRBD2	TRBJ2-2	few	TRBV9	TGTGCCAGCAGCGTAAGGGCGGGAGGAGCCTATAGCACCGGGGAGCTGTTTTTT	CASSVRAGGAYSTGELFF
TRBD1	TRBJ2-3	many	TRBV28	TGTGCCAGCAGTTTATTCCCAGTTTTTCTCCGAAGGACAGGGGATACTTATACGCAGTATTTT	CASSLFPVFLRRTGDTYTQYF
.	TRBJ2-3	many	TRBV7-9	TGTGCCAGCAGCTTAGCGAAGGACTCAGGCCCGCAGTATTTT	CASSLAKDSGPQYF
TRBD1	TRBJ1-2	.	TRBV15	TGTGCCACCAGCAGAGATCAGGGACAGGGTTTCGGCTACACCTTC	CATSRDQGQGFGYTF
.	TRBJ1-2	few	TRBV6-1	TGTGCCAGCAGTGCGATCCCCCGCGGCTACACCTTC	CASSAIPRGYTF
TRBD1	TRBJ2-7	.	TRBV10-3	TGTGCCATCTCAGGAGGGACAGGCACCTACGAGCAGTACTTC	CAISGGTGTYEQYF
.	TRBJ2-1	many	TRBV11-2	TGTGCCAGCAGCTTAGGGAGCCCCATCAATGAGCAGTTCTTC	CASSLGSPINEQFF
TRBD2	TRBJ2-3	.	TRBV4-1	TGCGCCAGCAGCCAACTAGCGGGAGCGGCCGATACGCAGTATTTT	CASSQLAGAADTQYF
TRBD1	TRBJ1-1	many	TRBV6-1	TGTGCCAGCAGTGGGAAACGGGACAGTTCTTTGCACACTGAAGCTTTCTTT	CASSGKRDSSLHTEAFF
TRBD2	TRBJ2-7	many	TRBV14	TGTGCCAGCAGCCAAGATTGGCTAGCGGGAGGGCCGGGCGAGCAGTACTTC	CASSQDWLAGGPGEQYF
.	TRBJ2-4	.	TRBV9	TGTGCCAGCAGCGTTTCAGGGTCAGCCAAAAACATTCAGTACTTC	CASSVSGSAKNIQYF
.	TRBJ2-5	.	TRBV5-1	TGCGCCAGCAGCTCCCTCTACCCCCAAGAGACCCAGTACTTC	CASSSLYPQETQYF
.	TRBJ2-3	.	TRBV4-1	TGCGCCAGCAGCCAAGTAGCGTCAGATACGCAGTATTTT	CASSQVASDTQYF
.	TRBJ2-7	few	TRBV2	TGTGCCAGCAACGTCGGTTACGAGCAGTACTTC	CASNVGYEQYF
.	TRBJ2-5	many	TRBV12-3/TRBV12-4	TGTGCCAGCAGTTTGGGCGTGGTGACCCAGTACTTC	CASSLGVVTQYF
TRBD2	TRBJ2-3	few	TRBV27	TGTGCCAGCAGCCTACTAGCGGGACCATTAGATACGCAGTATTTT	CASSLLAGPLDTQYF
TRBD2	TRBJ2-2	many	TRBV2	TGTGCCAGCAGTGAAGCGTTGGGACTAGCGGGTCCGAACACCGGGGAGCTGTTTTTT	CASSEALGLAGPNTGELFF
.	TRBJ1-5	.	TRBV19	TGTGCCAGTAGGCCGGGACAACTTTCAACTTATCAGCCCCAGCATTTT	CASRPGQLSTYQPQHF
TRBD2	TRBJ2-7	few	TRBV20-1	TGCAGTGCCTCTAGCGGGAGGGCCGTTTACGAGCAGTACTTC	CSASSGRAVYEQYF
TRBD2	TRBJ2-7	.	TRBV4-1	TGCGCCAGCAGCCAAGAACTAGCGGGAGGATACGAGCAGTACTTC	CASSQELAGGYEQYF
.	TRBJ2-7	.	TRBV27	TGTGCCAGCACTAACCACTACGAGCAGTACTTC	CASTNHYEQYF
TRBD1	TRBJ2-5	.	TRBV7-9	TGTGCCAGCAGCCCCATTCCTGGACAGGGGTCTGGGGAGACCCAGTACTTC	CASSPIPGQGSGETQYF
TRBD1	TRBJ1-1	many	TRBV2	TGTGCCAGCAGCGGACAGGGGGAAGGGACCTACACTGAAGCTTTCTTT	CASSGQGEGTYTEAFF
.	TRBJ1-4	many	TRBV20-1	TGCAGTGCTAGTAGTTCCATGGGGCGGATTAATGAAAAACTGTTTTTT	CSASSSMGRINEKLFF
TRBD2	TRBJ2-1	many	TRBV20-1	TGCAGTGCTCAAGCGGGACTTTACAATGAGCAGTTCTTC	CSAQAGLYNEQFF
TRBD2	TRBJ2-3	many	TRBV29-1	TGCAGCGCCCCGGCTAGCGGGGGCACAGATACGCAGTATTTT	CSAPASGGTDTQYF
.	TRBJ2-2	.	TRBV7-6	TGTGCCAGCAGGGGGGCGACTAGCGGGGAGCTGTTTTTT	CASRGATSGELFF
TRBD2	TRBJ2-1	many	TRBV28	TGTGCCAGCAGTTTGGGCCTAGCGGGAGGTGACAATGAGCAGTTCTTC	CASSLGLAGGDNEQFF
.	TRBJ2-1	few	TRBV2	TGTGCCAGCAGCACCCAGGGAGGCCCCTACAATGAGCAGTTCTTC	CASSTQGGPYNEQFF
TRBD1	TRBJ2-5	many	TRBV5-1	TGCGCCAGCAGCTCCGTGGGGACAGAAGAGACCCAGTACTTC	CASSSVGTEETQYF
.	TRBJ2-3	few	TRBV5-8	TGTGCCAGCAGCCCAGGATGGGGGGGCTTGGGTACAGATACGCAGTATTTT	CASSPGWGGLGTDTQYF
.	TRBJ2-7	.	TRBV29-1	TGCAGCGTTCAAGGTGGGTCCTACGAACAGTACTTC	CSVQGGSYEQYF
.	TRBJ1-4	many	TRBV9	TGTGCCAGCAGCGCATTACAGGGCAGGAATGAAAAACTGTTTTTT	CASSALQGRNEKLFF